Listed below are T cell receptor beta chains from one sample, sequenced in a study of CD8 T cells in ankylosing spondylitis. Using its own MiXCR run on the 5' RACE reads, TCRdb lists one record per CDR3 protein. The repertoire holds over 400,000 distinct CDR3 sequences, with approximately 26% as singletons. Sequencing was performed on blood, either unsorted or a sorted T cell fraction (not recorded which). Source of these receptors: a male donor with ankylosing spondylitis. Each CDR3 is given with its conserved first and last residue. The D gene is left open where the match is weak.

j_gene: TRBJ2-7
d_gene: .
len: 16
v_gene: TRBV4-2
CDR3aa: CASSQDLGGYSYEQYF

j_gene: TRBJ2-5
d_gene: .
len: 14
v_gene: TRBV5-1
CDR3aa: CASSSLLKEETQYF

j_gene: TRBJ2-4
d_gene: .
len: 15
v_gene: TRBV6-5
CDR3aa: CASSYRLLNGNIQYF

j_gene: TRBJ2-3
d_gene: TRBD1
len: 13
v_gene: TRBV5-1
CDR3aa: CASSVRDSNTQYF

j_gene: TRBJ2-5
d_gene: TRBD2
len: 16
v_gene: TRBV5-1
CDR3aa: CASSLAASGIQETQYF

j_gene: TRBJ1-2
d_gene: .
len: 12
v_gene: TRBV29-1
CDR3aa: CSVDPTSYGYTF

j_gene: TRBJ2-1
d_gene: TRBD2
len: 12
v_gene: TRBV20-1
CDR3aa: CSALAGYNEQFF

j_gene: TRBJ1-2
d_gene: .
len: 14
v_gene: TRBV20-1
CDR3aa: CSATRQVLPYGYTF

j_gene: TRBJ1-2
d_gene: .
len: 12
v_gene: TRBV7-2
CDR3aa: CASSPADYGYTF

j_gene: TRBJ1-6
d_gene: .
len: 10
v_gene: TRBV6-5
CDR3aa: CASAQRSLHF

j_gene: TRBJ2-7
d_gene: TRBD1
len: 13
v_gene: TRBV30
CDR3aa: CACGTGGIYEQYF

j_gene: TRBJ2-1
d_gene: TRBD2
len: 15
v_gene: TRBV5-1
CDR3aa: CASSPPGAGYNEQFF

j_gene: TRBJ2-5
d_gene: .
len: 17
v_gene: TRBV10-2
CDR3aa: CASSELGAGIFGETQYF

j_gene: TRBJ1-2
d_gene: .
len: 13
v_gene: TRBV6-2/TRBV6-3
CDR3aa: CASRSSASRGYTF

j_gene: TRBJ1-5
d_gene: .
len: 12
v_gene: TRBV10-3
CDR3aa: CAISESTRAQHF

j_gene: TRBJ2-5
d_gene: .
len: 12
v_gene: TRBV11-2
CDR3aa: CASSRSMETQYF

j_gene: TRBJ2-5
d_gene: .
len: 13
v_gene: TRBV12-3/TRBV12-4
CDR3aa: CASTGRSGETQYF

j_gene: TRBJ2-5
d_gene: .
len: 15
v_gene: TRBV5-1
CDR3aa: CASRQVASAQETQYF

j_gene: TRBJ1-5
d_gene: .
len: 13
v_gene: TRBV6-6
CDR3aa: CASSYANGQPQHF

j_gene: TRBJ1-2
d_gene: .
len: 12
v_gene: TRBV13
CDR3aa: CASSRAGAGYTF

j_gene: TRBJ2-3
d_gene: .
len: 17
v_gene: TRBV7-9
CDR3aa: CASSFSVYSGYTDTQYF

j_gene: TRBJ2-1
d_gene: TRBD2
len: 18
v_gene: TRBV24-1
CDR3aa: CATSPGSSGSWSYNEQFF

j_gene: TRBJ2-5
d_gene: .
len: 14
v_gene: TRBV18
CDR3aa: CASSPRDNGETQYF

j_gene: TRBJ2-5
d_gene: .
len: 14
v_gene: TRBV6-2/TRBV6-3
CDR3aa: CASRPDGHRETQYF

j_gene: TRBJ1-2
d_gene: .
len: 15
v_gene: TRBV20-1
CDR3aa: CSATTSGVLGYGYTF

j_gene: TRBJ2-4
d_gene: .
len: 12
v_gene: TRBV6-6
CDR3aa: CASSYRGDIQYF

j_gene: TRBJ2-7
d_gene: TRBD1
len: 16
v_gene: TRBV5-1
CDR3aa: CASSLYTGATTYEQYF

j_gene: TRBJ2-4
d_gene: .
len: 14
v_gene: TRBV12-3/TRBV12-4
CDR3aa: CASSLAQTRNIQYF

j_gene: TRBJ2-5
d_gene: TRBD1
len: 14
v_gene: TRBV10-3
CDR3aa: CAISDMGQGKTQYF

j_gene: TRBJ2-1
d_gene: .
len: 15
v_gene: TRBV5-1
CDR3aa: CASSLERGQAIEQFF

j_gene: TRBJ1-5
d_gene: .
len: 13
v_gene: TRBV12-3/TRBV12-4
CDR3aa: CASSLSGDQPQHF

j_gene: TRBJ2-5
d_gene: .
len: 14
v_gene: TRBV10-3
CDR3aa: CAISLDGPGETQYF

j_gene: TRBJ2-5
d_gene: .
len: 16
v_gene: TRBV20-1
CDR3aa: CSARDRSARGKETQYF

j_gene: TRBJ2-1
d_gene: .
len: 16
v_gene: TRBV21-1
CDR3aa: CASSKPARFSGNEQFF

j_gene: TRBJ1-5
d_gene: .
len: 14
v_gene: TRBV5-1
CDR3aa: CARIGGSSNQPQHF

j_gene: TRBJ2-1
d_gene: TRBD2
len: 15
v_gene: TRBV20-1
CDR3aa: CSANSAGAGLNEQFF

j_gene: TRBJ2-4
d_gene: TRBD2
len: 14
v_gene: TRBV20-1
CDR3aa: CSAKTGTSVNIQYF

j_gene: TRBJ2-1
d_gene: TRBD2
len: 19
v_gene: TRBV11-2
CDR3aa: CASSLGPYIWGGRVNEQFF

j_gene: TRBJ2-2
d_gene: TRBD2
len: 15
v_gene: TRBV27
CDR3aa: CASTSSGVVSGELFF

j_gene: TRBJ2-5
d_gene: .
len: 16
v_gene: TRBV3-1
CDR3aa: CASSQDPTGGRVTQYF

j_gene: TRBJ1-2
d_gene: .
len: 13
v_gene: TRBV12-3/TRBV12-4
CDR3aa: CASSLKVGYGYTF

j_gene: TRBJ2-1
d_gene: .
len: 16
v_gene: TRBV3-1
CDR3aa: CASSPTGSLSYNEQFF

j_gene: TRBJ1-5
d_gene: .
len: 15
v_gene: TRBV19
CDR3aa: CASRRAVNSNQPQHF

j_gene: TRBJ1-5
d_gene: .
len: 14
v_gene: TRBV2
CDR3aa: CASNWGSQNQPQHF

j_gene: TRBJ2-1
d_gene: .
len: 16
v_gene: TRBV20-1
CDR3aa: CSARDIGGSSINEQFF

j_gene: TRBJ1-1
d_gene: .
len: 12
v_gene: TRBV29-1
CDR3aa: CSVVGFATEAFF

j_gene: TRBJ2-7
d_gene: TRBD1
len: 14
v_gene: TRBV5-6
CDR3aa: CASSDRDRGDEQYF

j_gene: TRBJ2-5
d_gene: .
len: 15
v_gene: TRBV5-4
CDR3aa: CASSHGGGTQETQYF

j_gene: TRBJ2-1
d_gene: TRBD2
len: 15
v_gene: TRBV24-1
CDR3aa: CATSPTSGRTHEQFF

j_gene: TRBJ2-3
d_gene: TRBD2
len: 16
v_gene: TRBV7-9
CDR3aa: CASSSGLAGGIDTQYF

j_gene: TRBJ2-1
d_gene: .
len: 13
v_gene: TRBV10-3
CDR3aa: CAISGSAYNEQFF

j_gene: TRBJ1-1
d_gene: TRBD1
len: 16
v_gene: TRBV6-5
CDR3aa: CASSLPTGQANTEAFF

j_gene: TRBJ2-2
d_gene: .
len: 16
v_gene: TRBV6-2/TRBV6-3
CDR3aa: CASSYAGGQNTGELFF

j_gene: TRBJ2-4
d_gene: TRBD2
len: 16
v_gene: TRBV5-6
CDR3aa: CASSLTTSGNRNIQYF

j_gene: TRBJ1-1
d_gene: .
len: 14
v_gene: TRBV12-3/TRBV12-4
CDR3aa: CASSLKQGTSEAFF